This is a list of T cell receptor beta chains from one sample in a study of T-cell memory formation after mild COVID-19. TCRdb reprocessed the 5' RACE reads via MiXCR and lists one record per CDR3 protein. Of 300,000 to 400,000 distinct CDR3 sequences in the sample, around 27% were seen once. The sequenced material came from PBMCs or a T cell subset sorted from them (not recorded which). Receptor source: an adult woman who had mild COVID-19 (a few samples of this study predate the infection). Cell type and time point are not known. The CDR3 runs from the conserved cysteine through the conserved F or W. D genes are given only for firm matches. Only part of the rows carry a size: once, few, many, or a class if the clone is expanded.

TRBJ2-7,TRBV7-9,many,-,TGTGCCAGCGAGGCGGTCTCCTACGAGCAGTACTTC,CASEAVSYEQYF
TRBJ2-7,TRBV24-1,-,-,TGTGCCACCAGAGCAGGATCCTCCTACGAGCAGTACTTC,CATRAGSSYEQYF
TRBJ2-2,TRBV28,-,-,TGTGCCAGCAGGCGGCGGCACATAAACACCGGGGAGCTGTTTTTT,CASRRRHINTGELFF
TRBJ1-3,TRBV12-3/TRBV12-4,-,-,TGTGCCAGCAGCAGAGGCTCCCGTCTCAACCGAACAGGAGGCAAACCTGGAAACACCATATATTTT,CASSRGSRLNRTGGKPGNTIYF
TRBJ1-2,TRBV7-2,few,TRBD1,TGTGCCAGCAGCCAGAGGGGGCTCGACTATGGCTACACCTTC,CASSQRGLDYGYTF
TRBJ2-1,TRBV24-1,few,TRBD2,TGTGCCACCAGTGATTCGTCCCACTCACGGGCGCGGGAGAACAATGAGCAGTTCTTC,CATSDSSHSRARENNEQFF
TRBJ2-3,TRBV7-3,few,-,TGTGCCAGCAGCTTACTATGGGGGGCGCGTCCAGATACGCAGTATTTT,CASSLLWGARPDTQYF
TRBJ2-1,TRBV12-3/TRBV12-4,-,-,TGTGCCAGCAGTTTAGGACGGGTGGACAATGAGCAGTTCTTC,CASSLGRVDNEQFF
TRBJ2-1,TRBV7-9,many,-,TGTGCCAGCAGCTTATGGGGTGAGCAGTTCTTC,CASSLWGEQFF
TRBJ1-2,TRBV7-3,-,TRBD1,TGTGCCAGCAGCTTAACAAAGGGACAGTATCCCCCTGGCTACACCTTC,CASSLTKGQYPPGYTF
TRBJ2-1,TRBV20-1,many,-,TGCAGTGCCAAGCGTAGCGGAGACTACAATGAGCAGTTCTTC,CSAKRSGDYNEQFF
TRBJ2-7,TRBV25-1,-,TRBD2,TGTGCCAGCGAACACAGCGGGGTGGCCTCCTACGAGCAGTACTTC,CASEHSGVASYEQYF
TRBJ1-1,TRBV12-5,few,-,TGTGCTAGTGCCCCGGGACAGAACACTGAAGCTTTCTTT,CASAPGQNTEAFF
TRBJ2-3,TRBV9,many,-,TGTGCCAGCAGCGTAGTCGAGGGAGGTACGCAGTATTTT,CASSVVEGGTQYF